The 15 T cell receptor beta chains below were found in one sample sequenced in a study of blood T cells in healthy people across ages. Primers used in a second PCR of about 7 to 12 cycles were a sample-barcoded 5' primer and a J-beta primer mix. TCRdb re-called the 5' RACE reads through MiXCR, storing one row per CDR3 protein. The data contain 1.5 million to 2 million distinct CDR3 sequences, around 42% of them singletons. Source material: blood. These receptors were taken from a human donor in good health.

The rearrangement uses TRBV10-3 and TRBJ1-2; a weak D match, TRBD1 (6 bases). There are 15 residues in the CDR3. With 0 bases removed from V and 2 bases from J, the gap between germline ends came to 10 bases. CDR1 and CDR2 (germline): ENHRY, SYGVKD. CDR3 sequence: CAISESGGANYGYTF. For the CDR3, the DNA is TGTGCCATCAGTGAGTCGGGGGGGGCGAACTATGGCTACACCTTC.

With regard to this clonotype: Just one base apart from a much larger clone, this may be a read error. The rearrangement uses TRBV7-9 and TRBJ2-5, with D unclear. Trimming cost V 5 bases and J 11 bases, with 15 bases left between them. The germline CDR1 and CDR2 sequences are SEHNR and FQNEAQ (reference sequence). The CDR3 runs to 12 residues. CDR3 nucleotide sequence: TGTGCCAGCAGCGATCGCAACAATGAGCAGTACTTC. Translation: CASSDRNNEQYF. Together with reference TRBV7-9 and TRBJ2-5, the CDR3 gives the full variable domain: DTGVSQNPRHKITKRGQNVTFRCDPISEHNRLYWYRQTLGQGPEFLTYFQNEAQLEKSRLLSDRFSAERPKGSFSTLEIQRTEQGDSAMYLCASSDRNNEQYFGPGTRLLVL.

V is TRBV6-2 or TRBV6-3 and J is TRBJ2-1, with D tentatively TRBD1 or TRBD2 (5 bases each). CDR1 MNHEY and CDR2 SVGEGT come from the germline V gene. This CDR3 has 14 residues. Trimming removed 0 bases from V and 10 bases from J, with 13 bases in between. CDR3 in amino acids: CASSYSPGTYEQFF. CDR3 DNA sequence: TGTGCCAGCAGTTACTCACCAGGGACCTACGAGCAGTTCTTC.

In nucleotides, the CDR3 is TGTGCCAGCAGCTCTGACAGGTGGAGTGGCTACACCTTC. Protein product: CASSSDRWSGYTF. This rearrangement joins TRBV7-2 to TRBJ1-2; TRBD1 might be the D (6 bases). The germline gives CDR1 SGHTA, CDR2 FQGNSA. This CDR3 has 13 amino acids. V was pared by 4 bases and J by 7 bases, with 13 bases between.

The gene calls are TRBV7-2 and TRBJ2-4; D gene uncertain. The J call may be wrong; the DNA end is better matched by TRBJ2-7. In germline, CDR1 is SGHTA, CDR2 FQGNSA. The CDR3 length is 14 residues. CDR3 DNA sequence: TGTGCCAGCAGCTTACATGGTAGTCCCTACGAGCAGTACTTC. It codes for CASSLHGSPYEQYF.

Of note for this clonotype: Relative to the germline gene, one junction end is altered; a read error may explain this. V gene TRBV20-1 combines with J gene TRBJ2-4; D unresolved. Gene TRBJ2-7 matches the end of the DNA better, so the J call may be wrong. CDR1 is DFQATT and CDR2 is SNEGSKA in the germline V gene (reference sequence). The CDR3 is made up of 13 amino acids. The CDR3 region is CCARAGPSYEQYF. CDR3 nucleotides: TGCTGTGCTAGGGCCGGGCCCAGCTACGAGCAGTACTTC.

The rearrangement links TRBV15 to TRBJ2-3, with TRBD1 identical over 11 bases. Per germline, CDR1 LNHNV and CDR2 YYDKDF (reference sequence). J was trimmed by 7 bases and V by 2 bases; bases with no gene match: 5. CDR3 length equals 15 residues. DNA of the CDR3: TGTGCCACCAGCAGAACGGGACAGGGGGTGAATACGCAGTATTTT. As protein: CATSRTGQGVNTQYF.

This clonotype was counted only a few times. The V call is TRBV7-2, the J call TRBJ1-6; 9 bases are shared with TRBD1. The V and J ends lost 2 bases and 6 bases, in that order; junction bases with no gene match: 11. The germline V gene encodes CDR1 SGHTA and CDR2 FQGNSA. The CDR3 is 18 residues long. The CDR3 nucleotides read TGTGCCAGCAGCTTAACCCCGGGGGGGACAGGGTTTAATTCACCCCTCCACTTT. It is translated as CASSLTPGGTGFNSPLHF.

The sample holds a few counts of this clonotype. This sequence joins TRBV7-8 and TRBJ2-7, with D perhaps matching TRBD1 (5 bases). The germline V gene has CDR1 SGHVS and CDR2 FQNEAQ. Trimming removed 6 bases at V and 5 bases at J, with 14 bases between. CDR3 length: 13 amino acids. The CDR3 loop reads CASRFQGTHEQYF. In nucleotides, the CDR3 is TGTGCCAGCAGGTTCCAGGGTACCCACGAGCAGTACTTC. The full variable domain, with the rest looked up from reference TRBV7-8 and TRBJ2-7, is GAGVSQSPRYKVAKRGQDVALRCDPISGHVSLFWYQQALGQGPEFLTYFQNEAQLDKSGLPSDRFFAERPEGSVSTLKIQRTQQEDSAVYLCASRFQGTHEQYFGPGTRLTVT.

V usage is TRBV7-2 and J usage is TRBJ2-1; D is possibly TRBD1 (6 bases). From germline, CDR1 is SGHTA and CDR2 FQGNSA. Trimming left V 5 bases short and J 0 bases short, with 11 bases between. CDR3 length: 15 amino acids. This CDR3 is CASSTRQDSYNEQFF. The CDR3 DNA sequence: TGTGCCAGCAGCACCCGACAGGACTCCTACAATGAGCAGTTCTTC.

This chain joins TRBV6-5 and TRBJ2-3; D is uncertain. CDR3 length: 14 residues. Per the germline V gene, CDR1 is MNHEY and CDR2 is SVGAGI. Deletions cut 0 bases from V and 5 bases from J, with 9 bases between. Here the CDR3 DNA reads TGTGCCAGCAGTTACTCCCACAAGCGAGATACGCAGTATTTT. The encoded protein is CASSYSHKRDTQYF.

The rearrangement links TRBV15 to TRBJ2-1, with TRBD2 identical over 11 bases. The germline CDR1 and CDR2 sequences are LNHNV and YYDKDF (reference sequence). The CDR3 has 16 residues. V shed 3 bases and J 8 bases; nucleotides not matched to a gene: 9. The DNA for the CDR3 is TGTGCCACCAGCAGGGATCTAGCGGGGGGTGATGATGAGCAGTTCTTC. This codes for CATSRDLAGGDDEQFF.

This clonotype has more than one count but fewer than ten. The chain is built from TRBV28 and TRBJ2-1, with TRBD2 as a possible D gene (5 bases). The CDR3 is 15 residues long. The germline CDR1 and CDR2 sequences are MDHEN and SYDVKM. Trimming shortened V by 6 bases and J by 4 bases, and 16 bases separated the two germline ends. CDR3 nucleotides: TGTGCCAGCAGACCGACCGGGAATTCATACAATGAGCAGTTCTTC. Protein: CASRPTGNSYNEQFF.

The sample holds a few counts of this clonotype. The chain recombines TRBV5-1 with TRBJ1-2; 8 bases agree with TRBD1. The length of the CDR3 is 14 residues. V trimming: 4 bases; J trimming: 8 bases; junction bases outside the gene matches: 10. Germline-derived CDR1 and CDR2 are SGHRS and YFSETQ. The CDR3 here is CASSMTGETRGYTF. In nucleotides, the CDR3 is TGCGCCAGCAGCATGACAGGGGAAACGCGGGGCTACACCTTC.

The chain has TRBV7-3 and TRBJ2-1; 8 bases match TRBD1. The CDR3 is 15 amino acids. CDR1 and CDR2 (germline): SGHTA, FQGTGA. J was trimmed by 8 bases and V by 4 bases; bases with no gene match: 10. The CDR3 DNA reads TGTGCCAGCAGCTCACAGCCGGGACAGGTGTATGAGCAGTTCTTC. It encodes CASSSQPGQVYEQFF. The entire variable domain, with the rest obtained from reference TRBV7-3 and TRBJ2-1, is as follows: GAGVSQTPSNKVTEKGKYVELRCDPISGHTALYWYRQSLGQGPEFLIYFQGTGAADDSGLPNDRFFAVRPEGSVSTLKIQRTERGDSAVYLCASSSQPGQVYEQFFGPGTRLTVL.